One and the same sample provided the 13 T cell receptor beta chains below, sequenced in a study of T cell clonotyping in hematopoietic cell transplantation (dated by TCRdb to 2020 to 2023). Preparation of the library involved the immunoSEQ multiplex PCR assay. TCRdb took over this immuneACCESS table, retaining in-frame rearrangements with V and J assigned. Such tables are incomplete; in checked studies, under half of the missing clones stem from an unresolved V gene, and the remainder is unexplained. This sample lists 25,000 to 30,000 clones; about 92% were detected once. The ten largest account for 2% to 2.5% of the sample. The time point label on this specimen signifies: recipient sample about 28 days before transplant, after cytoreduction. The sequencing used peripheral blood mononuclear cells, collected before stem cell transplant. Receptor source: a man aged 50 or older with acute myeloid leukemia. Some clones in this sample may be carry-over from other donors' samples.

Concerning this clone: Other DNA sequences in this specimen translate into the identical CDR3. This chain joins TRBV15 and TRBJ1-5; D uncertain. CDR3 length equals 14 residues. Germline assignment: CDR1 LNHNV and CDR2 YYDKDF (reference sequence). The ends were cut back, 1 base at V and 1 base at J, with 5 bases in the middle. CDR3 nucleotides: TGTGCCACCAGCAGAGGCAGGAGCAATCAGCCCCAGCATTTT. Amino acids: CATSRGRSNQPQHF.

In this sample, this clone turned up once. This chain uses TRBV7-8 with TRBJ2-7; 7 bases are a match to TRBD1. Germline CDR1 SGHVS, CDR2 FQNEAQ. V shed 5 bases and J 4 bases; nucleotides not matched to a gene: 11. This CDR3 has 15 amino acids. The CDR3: CASSPWGQTLYEQYF. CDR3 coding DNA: TGTGCCAGCAGCCCGTGGGGACAGACTTTATACGAGCAGTACTTC.

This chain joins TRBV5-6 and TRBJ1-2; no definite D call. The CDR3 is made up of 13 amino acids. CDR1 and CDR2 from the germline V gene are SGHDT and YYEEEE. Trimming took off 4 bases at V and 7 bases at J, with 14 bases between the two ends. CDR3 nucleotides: TGTGCCAGCAGCCCATGGGCCACCCCTGGCTACACCTTC. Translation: CASSPWATPGYTF.

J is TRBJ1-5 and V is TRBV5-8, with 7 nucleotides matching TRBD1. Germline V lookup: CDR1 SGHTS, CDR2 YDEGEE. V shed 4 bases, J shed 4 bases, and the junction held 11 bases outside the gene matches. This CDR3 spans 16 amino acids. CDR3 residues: CASSNGDDRVNQPQHF. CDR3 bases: TGTGCCAGCAGCAATGGAGATGACAGGGTGAATCAGCCCCAGCATTTT.

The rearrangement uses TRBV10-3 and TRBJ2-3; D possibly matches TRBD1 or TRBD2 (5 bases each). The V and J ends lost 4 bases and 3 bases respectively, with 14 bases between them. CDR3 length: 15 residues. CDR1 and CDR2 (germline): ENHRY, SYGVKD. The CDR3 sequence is CAISGVGRETDTQYF. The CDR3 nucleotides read TGTGCCATCAGTGGGGTCGGCAGGGAGACAGATACGCAGTATTTT.

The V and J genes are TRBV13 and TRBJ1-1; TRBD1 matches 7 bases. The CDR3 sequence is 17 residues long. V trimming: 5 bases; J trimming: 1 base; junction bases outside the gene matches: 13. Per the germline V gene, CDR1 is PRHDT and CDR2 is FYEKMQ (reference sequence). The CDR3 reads CASSDLWAGGKNTEAFF. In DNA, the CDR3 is TGTGCCAGCAGCGACCTATGGGCAGGGGGGAAGAACACTGAAGCTTTCTTT. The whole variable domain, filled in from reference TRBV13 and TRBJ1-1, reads AAGVIQSPRHLIKEKRETATLKCYPIPRHDTVYWYQQGPGQDPQFLISFYEKMQSDKGSIPDRFSAQQFSDYHSELNMSSLELGDSALYFCASSDLWAGGKNTEAFFGQGTRLTVV.

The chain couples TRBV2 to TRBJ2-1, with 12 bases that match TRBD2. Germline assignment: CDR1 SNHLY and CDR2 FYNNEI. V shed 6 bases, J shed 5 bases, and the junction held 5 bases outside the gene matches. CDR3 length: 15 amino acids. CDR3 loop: CASRRGLAGNNEQFF. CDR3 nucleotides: TGTGCCAGCAGGAGGGGACTAGCGGGTAACAATGAGCAGTTCTTC.

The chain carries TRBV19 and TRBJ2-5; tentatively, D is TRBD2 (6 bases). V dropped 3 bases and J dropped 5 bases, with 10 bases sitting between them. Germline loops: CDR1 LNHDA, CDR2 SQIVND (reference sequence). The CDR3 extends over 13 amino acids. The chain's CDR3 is CASSMLARETQYF. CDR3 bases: TGTGCCAGTAGTATGCTAGCGAGGGAGACCCAGTACTTC. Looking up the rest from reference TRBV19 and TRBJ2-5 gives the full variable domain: DGGITQSPKYLFRKEGQNVTLSCEQNLNHDAMYWYRQDPGQGLRLIYYSQIVNDFQKGDIAEGYSVSREKKESFPLTVTSAQKNPTAFYLCASSMLARETQYFGPGTRLLVL.

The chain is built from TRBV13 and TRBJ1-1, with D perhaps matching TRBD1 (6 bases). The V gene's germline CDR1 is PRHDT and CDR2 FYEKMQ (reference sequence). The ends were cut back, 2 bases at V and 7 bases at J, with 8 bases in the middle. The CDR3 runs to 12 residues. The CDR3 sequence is CASSLRDNEAFF. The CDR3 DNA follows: TGTGCCAGCAGCTTACGGGACAATGAAGCTTTCTTT.

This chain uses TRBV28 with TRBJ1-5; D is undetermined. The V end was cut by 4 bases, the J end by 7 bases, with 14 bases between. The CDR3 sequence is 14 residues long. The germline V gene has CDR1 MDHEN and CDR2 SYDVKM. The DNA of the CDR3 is TGTGCCAGCAGTTCTGGGTCGCTAGCACAGCCCCAGCATTTT. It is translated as CASSSGSLAQPQHF.

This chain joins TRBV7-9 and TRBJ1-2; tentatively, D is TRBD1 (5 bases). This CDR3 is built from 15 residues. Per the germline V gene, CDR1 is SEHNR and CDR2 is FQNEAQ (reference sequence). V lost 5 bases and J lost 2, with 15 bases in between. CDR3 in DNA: TGTGCCAGCAGCATGTCGGAGGGGCACAACTATGGCTACACCTTC. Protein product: CASSMSEGHNYGYTF. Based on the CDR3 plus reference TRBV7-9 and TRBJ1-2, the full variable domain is DTGVSQNPRHKITKRGQNVTFRCDPISEHNRLYWYRQTLGQGPEFLTYFQNEAQLEKSRLLSDRFSAERPKGSFSTLEIQRTEQGDSAMYLCASSMSEGHNYGYTFGSGTRLTVV.

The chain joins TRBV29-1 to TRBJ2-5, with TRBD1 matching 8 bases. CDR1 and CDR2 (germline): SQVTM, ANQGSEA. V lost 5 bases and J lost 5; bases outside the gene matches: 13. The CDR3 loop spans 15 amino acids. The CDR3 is CSVPPRTGIRETQYF. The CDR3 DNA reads TGCAGCGTTCCCCCAAGGACAGGGATCCGGGAGACCCAGTACTTC.

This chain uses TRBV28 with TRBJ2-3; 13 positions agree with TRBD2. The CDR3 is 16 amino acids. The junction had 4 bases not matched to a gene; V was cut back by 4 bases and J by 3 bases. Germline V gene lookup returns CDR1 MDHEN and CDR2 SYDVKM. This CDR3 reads CASSYTSGRGTDTQYF. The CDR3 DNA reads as TGTGCCAGCAGTTACACTAGCGGGAGGGGAACAGATACGCAGTATTTT.